Below, one T cell receptor (beta chain) is given with its context. Its antigen is still unknown. No base quality values were provided; no much bigger clone lies one nucleotide off. The data are from a study of a mutant IDH1 vaccine in newly diagnosed glioma (dated by TCRdb to about 2021). Notes on the research overall: Patients received eight vaccinations in weeks 1, 3, 5, 7, 11, 15, 19 and 23, corresponding to visits V03 through V10. Before enrollment, patients had received standard therapy of radiotherapy alone, temozolomide alone, or radiochemotherapy with temozolomide; most received the combination. Vaccination started 4-6 weeks after radiotherapy alone, or was given together with temozolomide cycles in the groups whose treatment included chemotherapy. Of the roughly 34 treated patients, around 60% were male and approximately 38% were female, and a mean age of roughly 40 years was recorded. Six visits were used for peripheral blood collection: V03 (baseline), V05, V07, V10, V12 and V13. For exploratory analyses, 25 treated patients had longitudinal TCRB deep sequencing done wherever samples were available.

The label giving this sample's time point can be read as: week 5, during vaccination. A 20-mer mutant IDH1 peptide at 300 micrograms in Montanide made up each vaccine dose, which was injected subcutaneously together with topical imiquimod. Donors had newly diagnosed WHO grade 3 or 4 IDH1-mutant astrocytomas with loss of nuclear ATRX. The samples were drawn from NOA16, a multicentre, single-arm, open-label phase I trial in Germany that tested a mutant IDH1 peptide vaccine in humans for the first time. Genomic DNA for TCRB sequencing was extracted from EDTA blood using the DNeasy Blood and Tissue Kit. V loses 2 bases at its end and J loses 4 bases; junction bases beyond the gene matches: 5. Reading the germline V gene (reference sequence) gives CDR1 LNHDA and CDR2 SQIVND. Reading from cysteine to phenylalanine, the CDR3 counts 16 amino acids. Only the CDR3 DNA is retained, 48 bases long and in frame from the first base.

Overall study results and their limits: Across multiple MHC alleles, vaccine-induced immune responses were seen in more than 90% of patients. Availability determined which PBMC samples were chosen for TCRB deep sequencing. According to the authors, sample limitations meant that analyses of patient blood samples could not be reproduced. Pseudoprogression appeared unrelated to alterations in the top peripheral T cell clonotypes detected by TCRB sequencing.

Library preparation was by the immunoSEQ multiplex PCR assay. Rearranged TCR beta chain sequences were amplified using the hsTCRB Kit according to the manufacturer's protocol. TCRB libraries were sequenced on an Illumina MiSeq. In the original analysis: The proprietary platform of the kit vendor was used for demultiplexing, trimming and gene mapping. TCRdb re-hosts the immuneACCESS table, in-frame sequences only. Its copies lack some clones; in the studies checked, an unresolved V gene accounts for under half of them, and the cause for the rest is not known. That table supplies the V and J calls and clone size; D and trimming were determined from the DNA. The sample contains 45,000 to 65,000 clones, around 82% of them found a single time. Jointly, the top ten make up 2.5% to 3.5% of the sample.

In this chain, TRBV19 is recombined with TRBJ2-4; 10 central bases correspond to TRBD1. The sample consisted of PBMCs, taken from a glioma patient whose treatment included an IDH1 peptide vaccine. This clonotype was obtained from a woman younger than 35 with glioma. Some clones in this sample may be carry-over from other donors' samples. The nucleotide sequence reads as follows: TGTGCCAGTAGTATAACCGGGACAGGGGCGAAAAACATTCAGTACTTC. The resulting protein is CASSITGTGAKNIQYF.